The T cell receptor (beta chain) under discussion was sequenced for a study of Ad26.COV2.S vaccination and SARS-CoV-2 variants. About the research overall: Donor was assigned to the Ad26.COV2.S arm of trial COV1001. Overall study results and limits: Breadth, reportedly substantial, characterized the spike-specific CD8+ and CD4+ T cell responses after vaccination.

Treatment described: some 20 received Ad26.COV2.S at low or high dose, single or two shots; five or six received placebo; per-sample allocation not given. Samples came from day 63 after the first vaccine or placebo injection. Recruitment in Boston yielded a donor of adult age, 18-55 years. In regard to this clone: The antigen remains unidentified.

V was clipped by 4 bases and J by 6 bases, with 16 bases between them. The germline V gene encodes CDR1 SGHDN and CDR2 FVKESK. This CDR3 comprises 14 residues. Measured with immunoSEQ multiplex PCR; TCRdb has only the in-frame clones, and not every one. The sample yields about 680,000 clones, 70% to 90% seen once. This TCR came from a person between 18 and 65 years old who received the Ad26.COV2.S COVID-19 vaccine or a placebo. This sequence joins TRBV14 and TRBJ2-7, with D hard to call. Sample: peripheral blood, taken in a trial of Ad26.COV2.S vaccine versus placebo. CDR3 residues: CASSPPSLEFEQYF. The CDR3 DNA reads TGTGCCAGCAGCCCCCCGAGTTTGGAGTTCGAGCAGTACTTC. Drawing the rest from reference TRBV14 and TRBJ2-7, the complete variable domain is EAGVTQFPSHSVIEKGQTVTLRCDPISGHDNLYWYRRVMGKEIKFLLHFVKESKQDESGMPNNRFLAERTGGTYSTLKVQPAELEDSGVYFCASSPPSLEFEQYFGPGTRLTVT.